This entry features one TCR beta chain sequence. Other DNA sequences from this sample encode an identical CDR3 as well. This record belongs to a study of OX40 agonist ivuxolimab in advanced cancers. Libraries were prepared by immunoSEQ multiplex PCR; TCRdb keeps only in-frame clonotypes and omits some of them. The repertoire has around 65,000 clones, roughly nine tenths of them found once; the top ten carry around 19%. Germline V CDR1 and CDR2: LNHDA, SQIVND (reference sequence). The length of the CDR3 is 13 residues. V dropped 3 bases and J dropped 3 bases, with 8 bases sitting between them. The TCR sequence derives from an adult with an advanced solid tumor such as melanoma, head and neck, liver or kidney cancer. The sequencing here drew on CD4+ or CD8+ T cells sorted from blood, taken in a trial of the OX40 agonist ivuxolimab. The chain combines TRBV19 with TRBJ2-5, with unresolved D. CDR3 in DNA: TGTGCCAGTAGTATTTCTATCGAAGAGACCCAGTACTTC. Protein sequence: CASSISIEETQYF.